The 8 T cell receptor beta chains listed next were all sequenced from one sample in a study of cytomegalovirus exposure and HLA in healthy donors listed by TCRdb under 2017. Library preparation was by the immunoSEQ multiplex PCR assay. A mixture of 60 forward primers for TCR Vbeta segments and 13 reverse primers for TCR Jbeta segments was used in the multiplex PCR. In its TCRdb copy, this immuneACCESS table keeps in-frame sequences only and misses some clones. Where compared with another copy, unresolved V genes explain less than half of these, and the others have no known cause. This sample is represented by some 150,000 clones; around 77% of them were singletons. The top ten hold 6.7% of the sample. What was sequenced was PBMCs. These receptors originate from a woman aged 40-49 years in good health and CMV-seropositive.

This rearrangement joins TRBV5-1 to TRBJ2-7, with D uncertain. V lost 4 bases and J lost 1, with 3 bases in between. The CDR3 covers 11 residues. The V gene's germline CDR1 is SGHRS and CDR2 YFSETQ. The CDR3 protein is CASSPSYEQYF. DNA for the CDR3: TGCGCCAGCAGCCCGTCCTACGAGCAGTACTTC.

This clone has only a few counts. The chain employs TRBV30 and TRBJ1-5, with TRBD1 as a possible D gene (6 bases). The V and J ends lost 5 bases and 4 bases respectively, with 15 bases between them. This CDR3 has 14 residues. Germline assignment: CDR1 GTSNPN and CDR2 SVGIG (reference sequence). CDR3 sequence reads: CAWGFAGANQPQHF. Written as DNA, the CDR3 is TGTGCCTGGGGATTCGCAGGGGCAAATCAGCCCCAGCATTTT.

A few counts support this clone. V is TRBV28 and J is TRBJ2-7; tentative D call: TRBD1 (6 bases). The V end lost 4 bases, the J end lost 5 bases, and 12 bases lay between the germline ends. The CDR3 contains 13 residues. Germline V lookup: CDR1 MDHEN, CDR2 SYDVKM. The CDR3 spells CASSSHQGNEQYF. The CDR3 DNA reads TGTGCCAGCAGTTCACATCAGGGGAACGAGCAGTACTTC.

V and J are TRBV10-3 and TRBJ1-1, with D unclear. CDR1 and CDR2 (germline): ENHRY, SYGVKD. V lost 11 bases and J 1 base, leaving 14 bases between the germline ends. The CDR3 has 13 residues. The CDR3 reads CALRGRENTEAFF. CDR3 DNA sequence: TGTGCCCTACGAGGGAGGGAGAACACTGAAGCTTTCTTT.

This clone has just a few counts. The chain combines TRBV19 with TRBJ1-4; D perhaps matches TRBD1 (5 bases). Germline lookup yields CDR1 LNHDA and CDR2 SQIVND (reference sequence). The CDR3 has 13 residues. The V gene lost 10 bases and the J gene lost 3 bases, with 12 bases spanning the gap. CDR3 residues: CATSGSSNEKLFF. CDR3 bases: TGTGCCACCTCAGGGTCGTCTAATGAAAAACTGTTTTTT.

The chain has TRBV10-2 and TRBJ1-6; TRBD1 matches at 7 bases. In germline, CDR1 is WSHSY, CDR2 SAAADI. The CDR3 is 14 residues long. V lost 7 bases, J lost 5 bases, and 5 bases stayed unmatched. CDR3 residues: CASTRDRDNSPLHF. CDR3 nucleotides: TGCGCCAGCACGAGGGACAGAGATAATTCACCCCTCCACTTT.

The rearrangement links TRBV5-4 to TRBJ1-2; 10 bases agree with TRBD1. The CDR3 sequence is 15 residues long. Germline V gene sequence: CDR1 SGHNT, CDR2 YYREEE (reference sequence). Trimming took 4 bases from V and 2 from J; bases not matched to a gene: 5. The CDR3 sequence is CASSPWTGGNYGYTF. The CDR3 DNA reads TGTGCCAGCAGCCCATGGACAGGGGGGAACTATGGCTACACCTTC. The variable domain in full, completed from reference TRBV5-4 and TRBJ1-2, reads ETGVTQSPTHLIKTRGQQVTLRCSSQSGHNTVSWYQQALGQGPQFIFQYYREEENGRGNFPPRFSGLQFPNYSSELNVNALELDDSALYLCASSPWTGGNYGYTFGSGTRLTVV.

J is TRBJ1-1 and V is TRBV6-1, with D perhaps matching TRBD1 (5 bases). The V end lost 7 bases, the J end lost 4 bases, and 16 bases lay between the germline ends. The length of the CDR3 is 14 residues. The germline V gene encodes CDR1 MNHNS and CDR2 SASEGT. The CDR3 loop reads CASTPFGGSTEAFF. In DNA form, the CDR3 reads TGTGCCAGCACCCCTTTCGGGGGGAGCACTGAAGCTTTCTTT.